The clone carrying this TCR beta chain has ten or more counts. Its antigen remains unidentified. The sample originates from a study of T cells after yellow fever vaccination. General study points: Only a minor proportion of clonotypes was detected across both CD4 and CD8 compartments. Weaker overall, the secondary response nonetheless peaked faster (day 5 versus 15).

The length of the CDR3 is 15 residues. Germline V CDR1 and CDR2: DFQATT, SNEGSKA (reference sequence). With 0 bases removed from V and 0 bases from J, the gap between germline ends came to 11 bases. One entry per CDR3 protein results from TCRdb running MiXCR on the 5' RACE reads. Of some 69,000 distinct CDR3 sequences listed, roughly 6% were seen once; the top ten hold roughly 2%. The chain joins TRBV20-1 to TRBJ1-1, with no clear D. Specimen: CD4+ T cells sorted from PBMCs, collected about 2 weeks after the first yellow fever vaccination. The receptor was isolated from a man aged 18 to 35 who received the YFV17D yellow fever vaccine. CDR3 amino acids: CSARDGREMNTEAFF. DNA of the CDR3: TGCAGTGCTAGAGATGGAAGGGAAATGAACACTGAAGCTTTCTTT.